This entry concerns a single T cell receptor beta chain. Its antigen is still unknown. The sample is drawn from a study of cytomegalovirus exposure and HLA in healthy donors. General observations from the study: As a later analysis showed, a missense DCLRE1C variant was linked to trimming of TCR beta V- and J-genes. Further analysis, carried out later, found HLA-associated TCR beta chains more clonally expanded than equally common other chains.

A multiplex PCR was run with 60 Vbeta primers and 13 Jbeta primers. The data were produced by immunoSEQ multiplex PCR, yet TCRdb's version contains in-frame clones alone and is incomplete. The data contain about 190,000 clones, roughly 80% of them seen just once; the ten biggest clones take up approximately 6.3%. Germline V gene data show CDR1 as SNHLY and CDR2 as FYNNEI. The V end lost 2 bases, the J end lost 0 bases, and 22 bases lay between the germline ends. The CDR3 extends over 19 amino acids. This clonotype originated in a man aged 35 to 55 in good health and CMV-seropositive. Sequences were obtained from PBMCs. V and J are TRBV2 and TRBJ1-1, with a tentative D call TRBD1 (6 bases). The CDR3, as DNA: TGTGCCAGCAGTGAAATGGGGTGGGGGGGAACAGGGTTGAACACTGAAGCTTTCTTT. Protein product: CASSEMGWGGTGLNTEAFF.